Below, one T cell receptor beta chain is given with its context. Trimming took 5 bases from V and 5 from J, leaving 16 bases between them. The CDR3 extends over 15 amino acids. The germline gives CDR1 KGHSH, CDR2 LQKENI. This entry belongs to a study of T cell changes during pregnancy in multiple sclerosis. Using immunoSEQ multiplex PCR, the repertoire was profiled, and TCRdb retains in-frame clones only, with some absent. The sample has tens of thousands of clones, 80% to 95% seen once. The clonotype comes from a female donor with multiple sclerosis, enrolled in a pregnancy study. Sequencing input: peripheral blood. The rearrangement links TRBV18 to TRBJ2-1; maybe TRBD1 (6 bases). The CDR3 DNA is TGTGCCAGCTCAACCCTCGAGTACAGGGACAATGAGCAGTTCTTC. This gives the protein CASSTLEYRDNEQFF.